The 2 T cell receptor beta chains reported below all come from one sample, sequenced in a study of blood T cell repertoires in COVID-19. Using immunoSEQ multiplex PCR, the repertoire was profiled, and TCRdb retains in-frame clones only, with some absent. The sample lists about 190,000 clones, roughly 80% occurring once. The sample comprised PBMCs or T cells enriched from blood (not recorded which). The receptors originated from a woman aged 25 to 39 who had recovered from COVID-19.

V gene TRBV28 combines with J gene TRBJ1-3, with D unclear. The CDR3 sequence is 15 residues long. The V end lost 2 bases, the J end lost 0 bases, and 8 bases lay between the germline ends. The germline gives CDR1 MDHEN, CDR2 SYDVKM. The CDR3 coding sequence is TGTGCCAGCAGTTTAATGGAGCCCTCTGGAAACACCATATATTTT. It yields the protein CASSLMEPSGNTIYF.

This chain joins TRBV21-1 and TRBJ1-4. TRBV21-1 is assigned pseudogene status. The CDR3 runs 15 residues. This chain's CDR3 is CASSNRGGVNEKLFF. Written as DNA, the CDR3 is TGTGCCAGCAGCAATAGGGGGGGAGTTAATGAAAAACTGTTTTTT.